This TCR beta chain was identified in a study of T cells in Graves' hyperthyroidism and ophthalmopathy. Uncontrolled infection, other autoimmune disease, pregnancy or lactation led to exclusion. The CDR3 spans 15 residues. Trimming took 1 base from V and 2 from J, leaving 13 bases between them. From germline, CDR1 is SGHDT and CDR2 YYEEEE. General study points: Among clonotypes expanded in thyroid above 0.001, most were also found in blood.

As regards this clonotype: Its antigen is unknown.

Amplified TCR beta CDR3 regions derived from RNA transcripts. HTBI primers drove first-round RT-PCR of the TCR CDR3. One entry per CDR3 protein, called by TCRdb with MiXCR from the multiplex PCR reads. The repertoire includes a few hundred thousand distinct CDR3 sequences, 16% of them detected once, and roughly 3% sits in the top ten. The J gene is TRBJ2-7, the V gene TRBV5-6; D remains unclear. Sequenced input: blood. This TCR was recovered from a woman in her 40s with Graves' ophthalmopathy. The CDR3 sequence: CASSLLGTATYEQYF. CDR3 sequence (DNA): TGTGCCAGCAGCTTGCTTGGTACAGCAACCTACGAGCAGTACTTC.